The T cell receptor (beta chain) described here comes from a study of T cell responses to AZD1222 COVID-19 vaccine. Produced via immunoSEQ multiplex PCR; TCRdb's table is partial and in-frame only. The sample has more than 150,000 clones; 91% are singletons. CDR3 length: 17 residues. Germline values: CDR1 KGHDR, CDR2 SFDVKD. Trimming stripped 4 bases from V and 2 bases from J, with 14 bases between. The sequence was obtained from an adult in good health. This chain uses TRBV24-1 with TRBJ2-6, with D possibly matching TRBD1 (6 bases). Sequenced material: peripheral blood, taken on day 0 of AZD1222 vaccination. Here the CDR3 DNA reads TGTGCCACCAGTGACCCCAGTCCAGGGGCTGGGGCCAACGTCCTGACTTTC. Protein sequence: CATSDPSPGAGANVLTF.